One sample yielded the 3 T cell receptor beta chains listed below, sequenced in a study of graft-versus-host responses after intestinal transplantation. Some clones are missing from TCRdb's copy, which holds only in-frame ones; the method was immunoSEQ multiplex PCR. Of 20,000 to 25,000 clones listed, roughly four fifths are singletons. Their specific antigens are unknown. The specimen was unstimulated CD8+ T cells sorted from spleen or lymph node cells, collected before transplant. All receptors derive from a human donor who was the organ donor for an intestinal transplant.

The V call is TRBV9, the J call TRBJ2-3, with 9 bases identical to TRBD1. The CDR3 has 14 amino acids. V lost 3 bases, J lost 3 bases, and 2 bases stayed unmatched. The germline V gene encodes CDR1 SGDLS and CDR2 YYNGEE. CDR3 in DNA: TGTGCCAGCAGCGAACAGGGGGCAACAGATACGCAGTATTTT. Translating it yields CASSEQGATDTQYF.

The chain combines TRBV19 with TRBJ1-1; no firm D call. The CDR3 has 14 amino acids. CDR1 and CDR2 (germline): LNHDA, SQIVND (reference sequence). V dropped 5 bases and J dropped 1 base, with 11 bases sitting between them. The CDR3 DNA is TGTGCCAGTAGTCTTTCCCATAAGAACACTGAAGCTTTCTTT. Protein product: CASSLSHKNTEAFF.

This clone has just a few counts. The CDR3 region is CASSPGGSYEQYF. CDR3 coding DNA: TGTGCCAGCAGCCCGGGGGGGTCCTACGAGCAGTACTTC. The J gene is TRBJ2-7, the V gene TRBV7-6; 8 nucleotides agree with TRBD2. V was pared by 5 bases and J by 1 base, with 1 base of the junction left unmatched. Germline CDR1 SGHVS, CDR2 FNYEAQ. This CDR3 comprises 13 residues.